This T cell receptor beta chain was recorded in a study of cytomegalovirus exposure and HLA in healthy donors. As for the study in general: Out of approximately 170 million T cells, an earlier analysis found 117 million unique TCR beta sequences in total. Findings and limits, study-wide: Using the classifier, cytomegalovirus status was reportedly diagnosed with high specificity and sensitivity. In an earlier analysis, about 87% or about 30%: the productive usage of most TCR beta V segments.

This clone has just a few counts. What it binds is unknown. The same CDR3 also results from other DNA sequences found in this sample. The PCR had 60 Vbeta and 13 Jbeta primers. TCRdb's copy holds only in-frame clones and misses some; the assay was immunoSEQ multiplex PCR. Of about 140,000 clones listed, 73% were seen once; the top ten hold around 1.2%. The CDR3 spans 14 residues. V lost 5 bases and J 0 bases, leaving 5 bases between the germline ends. Germline-derived CDR1 and CDR2 are SGHTA and FQGTGA. The chain carries TRBV7-3 and TRBJ2-6; D unresolved. Source material: PBMCs. This TCR was sampled from a woman in her 40s in good health and CMV-seronegative. This chain's CDR3 is CASSPSSGANVLTF. The CDR3 DNA reads as TGTGCCAGCAGCCCCTCCTCTGGGGCCAACGTCCTGACTTTC. Based on the CDR3 plus reference TRBV7-3 and TRBJ2-6, the full variable domain is GAGVSQTPSNKVTEKGKYVELRCDPISGHTALYWYRQSLGQGPEFLIYFQGTGAADDSGLPNDRFFAVRPEGSVSTLKIQRTERGDSAVYLCASSPSSGANVLTFGAGSRLTVL.